This T cell receptor (beta chain) was retrieved from a study of naive and memory T cell subsets. Four PCR rounds used nested alpha and beta constant region primers plus the SP2 primer. MiXCR, applied by TCRdb to the UMI-ligation and nested PCR reads, yields one record per CDR3 protein. The sample yields fewer than 35,000 distinct CDR3 sequences, about 6.9% seen once. This clonotype was counted ten times or more. Treatment denoted: skin biopsy from PPD injection site in Mantoux-positive individual. An oligonucleotide containing a UMI was ligated to the 3' end of TCR cDNA. The CDR3 spans 21 residues. V lost 2 bases to trimming and J lost 0 bases; unmatched junction nucleotides: 13. CDR1 is SGHTA and CDR2 is FQGNSA in the germline V gene.

This TCR was sampled from an adult in good health. The material was skin, obtained from a tuberculin skin test site. This chain uses TRBV7-2 with TRBJ2-2; 12 bases align to TRBD2. Here the CDR3 DNA reads TGTGCCAGCAGCTTATGGGGCCCCCTAGCGGGGGGGTTTCCGAACACCGGGGAGCTGTTTTTT. The encoded protein is CASSLWGPLAGGFPNTGELFF.